These 19 T cell receptor beta chains were sequenced from one sample in a study of type 1 regulatory T cells. TCRdb called the reads again in MiXCR, with one record for every CDR3 protein. The sample gives about 69,000 distinct CDR3 sequences, around 20% of which show up once; 7.5% to 8.5% is in the top ten. What these receptors recognize is not known. Regarding the study as a whole: Type 1 regulatory T cells had a more restricted TCR repertoire than non-type 1 regulatory T cells.

The source material was cultured type 1 regulatory T (Tr1) cells, either the whole culture or a sorted fraction (not recorded which). These receptors all come from a human donor in good health.

The DNA for the CDR3 is TGCAGCGTTCAGGACAGACAGTTTGACTACACCTTC. Translation gives CSVQDRQFDYTF. V and J are TRBV29-1 and TRBJ1-2; maybe TRBD1 (6 bases). Germline V gives CDR1 SQVTM, CDR2 ANQGSEA. The CDR3 covers 12 residues. Trimming removed 5 bases from V and 10 bases from J, with 17 bases in between. Combining the CDR3 with reference TRBV29-1 and TRBJ1-2 gives the whole variable domain SAVISQKPSRDICQRGTSLTIQCQVDSQVTMMFWYRQQPGQSLTLIATANQGSEATYESGFVIDKFPISRPNLTFSTLTVSNMSPEDSSIYLCSVQDRQFDYTFGSGTRLTVV.

The chain joins TRBV6-5 to TRBJ2-1, with D unclear. CDR1 MNHEY and CDR2 SVGAGI come from the germline V gene. Trimming stripped 3 bases from V and 7 bases from J, with 16 bases between. The CDR3 is 15 amino acids. This CDR3 reads CASSYKPAKSNEQFF. As DNA, the CDR3 is TGTGCCAGCAGTTATAAGCCAGCTAAATCAAATGAGCAGTTCTTC.

The genes are TRBV24-1 and TRBJ1-2, with a possible D match to TRBD1 (6 bases). The CDR3 has 13 amino acids. CDR1 is KGHDR and CDR2 is SFDVKD in the germline V gene. The V end lost 5 bases, the J end lost 4 bases, and 10 bases lay between the germline ends. DNA for the CDR3: TGTGCCACCAGTGCCGGGGGGCTCTATGGCTACACCTTC. Its translation: CATSAGGLYGYTF.

V usage is TRBV6-1 and J usage is TRBJ2-5; TRBD1 matches at 7 bases. Germline V gene lookup returns CDR1 MNHNS and CDR2 SASEGT. V shed 6 bases and J 5 bases; nucleotides not matched to a gene: 9. The CDR3 covers 14 residues. The CDR3 coding sequence is TGTGCCAGCAGAATCGACAGGGTGGTCGAGACCCAGTACTTC. The encoded protein is CASRIDRVVETQYF.

This chain connects TRBV20-1 to TRBJ2-4; D possibly corresponds to TRBD2 (5 bases). Germline lookup yields CDR1 DFQATT and CDR2 SNEGSKA (reference sequence). CDR3 length equals 15 residues. Trimming removed 4 bases at V and 1 base at J, with 14 bases between. CDR3 sequence (DNA): TGCAGTGCTATGAGCGGTGCAAATGCCAAAAACATTCAGTACTTC. Protein product: CSAMSGANAKNIQYF.

This clonotype was recorded a few times. This chain's CDR3 is CASSDLVAGVEQFF. The DNA for the CDR3 is TGTGCCAGCAGTGATTTAGTAGCGGGAGTAGAGCAGTTCTTC. The rearrangement joins TRBV2 to TRBJ2-1; 9 bases are shared with TRBD2. The germline V gene encodes CDR1 SNHLY and CDR2 FYNNEI. The CDR3 has 14 amino acids. Unmatched junction bases numbered 7, after V lost 3 bases and J lost 10 bases.

This chain connects TRBV27 to TRBJ1-3; the D gene is possibly TRBD1 (6 bases). Germline-derived CDR1 and CDR2 are MNHEY and SMNVEV (reference sequence). V was pared by 6 bases and J by 6 bases, with 15 bases between. This CDR3 has 14 amino acids. The chain's CDR3 is CASSPAGEVNTIYF. The DNA of the CDR3 is TGTGCCAGCAGCCCGGCAGGGGAGGTAAACACCATATATTTT.

The chain couples TRBV20-1 to TRBJ1-1, with a weak D call TRBD1 (5 bases). The CDR3 totals 14 residues. The germline gives CDR1 DFQATT, CDR2 SNEGSKA (reference sequence). The V and J ends lost 6 bases and 0 bases respectively, with 14 bases between them. The CDR3 nucleotides are TGCAGTGCGACCGCAGGGAGCATGAACACTGAAGCTTTCTTT. It encodes CSATAGSMNTEAFF.

This clonotype is medium-sized (0.01 to 0.1%) by share. The chain recombines TRBV5-1 with TRBJ2-5, with TRBD2 matching 7 bases. CDR1 and CDR2 (germline): SGHRS, YFSETQ. The CDR3 is 14 amino acids. V trimming: 6 bases; J trimming: 2 bases; junction bases outside the gene matches: 7. The CDR3 region is CASKQSSGQETQYF. Here the CDR3 DNA reads TGCGCCAGCAAACAATCTAGCGGACAAGAGACCCAGTACTTC.

The chain recombines TRBV3-1 with TRBJ1-2; 11 nucleotides agree with TRBD1. CDR1 LGHDT and CDR2 YNNKEL come from the germline V gene (reference sequence). The trim removed 4 bases at V and 2 bases at J, leaving 9 bases unmatched. The CDR3 spans 17 residues. Here the CDR3 reads CASSPVWGQGGNYGYTF. In nucleotides, the CDR3 is TGTGCCAGCAGCCCTGTATGGGGACAGGGGGGCAACTATGGCTACACCTTC.

This clonotype has a single count. The chain recombines TRBV19 with TRBJ1-2; 7 nucleotides match TRBD1. The CDR3 has 14 amino acids. V lost 5 bases to trimming and J lost 5 bases; unmatched junction nucleotides: 8. The germline V gene has CDR1 LNHDA and CDR2 SQIVND (reference sequence). The CDR3 loop is CASSLGQVSYGYTF. In DNA form, the CDR3 reads TGTGCCAGTAGTCTTGGACAGGTCTCTTATGGCTACACCTTC.

This clonotype was seen more than once but under ten times. J is TRBJ2-6 and V is TRBV12-3 or TRBV12-4, with D perhaps given as TRBD1 or TRBD2 (6 bases each). The CDR3 is made up of 15 amino acids. With 5 bases removed from V and 3 bases from J, the gap between germline ends came to 11 bases. The CDR3 DNA reads as TGTGCCAGCAGTCCCGGAGGGGGTGGGGCCAACGTCCTGACTTTC. Translating it yields CASSPGGGGANVLTF.

For this clonotype: Germline and junction disagree at one end, which may indicate a read error. The rearrangement links TRBV5-1 to TRBJ2-3, with a tentative D call TRBD2 (6 bases). This CDR3 contains 15 residues. The germline V gene encodes CDR1 SGHRS and CDR2 YFSETQ. In nucleotides, the CDR3 is TGCGCCAGCAGCTTGGGAGGAGGGAGCACAGATGCGCAGTATTTT. It specifies CASSLGGGSTDAQYF. Supplemented by reference TRBV5-1 and TRBJ2-3, the full variable domain reads KAGVTQTPRYLIKTRGQQVTLSCSPISGHRSVSWYQQTPGQGLQFLFEYFSETQRNKGNFPGRFSGRQFSNSRSEMNVSTLELGDSALYLCASSLGGGSTDAQYFGPGTRLTVL.

This clonotype was detected only a few times. This sequence joins TRBV6-5 and TRBJ1-6; TRBD1 is a possible D gene (5 bases). Looked up from germline, CDR1 is MNHEY and CDR2 is SVGAGI. Trimming stripped 7 bases from V and 0 bases from J, with 13 bases between. The CDR3 covers 16 residues. The CDR3 nucleotides are TGTGCCAGCATCGAGGCAGGGAGCTCCTATAATTCACCCCTCCACTTT. The encoded protein is CASIEAGSSYNSPLHF.

The J gene is TRBJ2-1, the V gene TRBV20-1; the D gene could be TRBD1 or TRBD2 (6 bases each). Germline values: CDR1 DFQATT, CDR2 SNEGSKA (reference sequence). This CDR3 has 14 amino acids. Trimming removed 5 bases at V and 4 bases at J, with 15 bases between. DNA for the CDR3: TGCAGTGCTGGGGGCGGGGTTCCATACAATGAGCAGTTCTTC. Translation: CSAGGGVPYNEQFF.

This chain joins TRBV6-6 and TRBJ1-6; D may be TRBD1 (5 bases). CDR1 MNHNY and CDR2 SVGAGI come from the germline V gene (reference sequence). Trimming took 6 bases from V and 6 from J, leaving 9 bases between them. The CDR3 has 13 residues. Here the CDR3 reads CASRRGSNSPLHF. DNA for the CDR3: TGTGCCAGCAGGCGGGGGAGTAATTCACCCCTCCACTTT.

The V call is TRBV6-6, the J call TRBJ1-4; D is possibly TRBD1 (5 bases). There are 15 residues in the CDR3. Trimming removed 7 bases at V and 8 bases at J, with 20 bases between. The germline V gene has CDR1 MNHNY and CDR2 SVGAGI (reference sequence). The CDR3 sequence is CASTMWAGLEEKLFF. CDR3 DNA sequence: TGTGCCAGCACCATGTGGGCAGGGCTGGAGGAAAAACTGTTTTTT.

In its sample, this clonotype was seen a few times. J is TRBJ2-1 and V is TRBV5-1; no clear D gene. This CDR3 contains 13 residues. V lost 0 bases, J lost 10 bases, and 11 bases lay in between. Germline V gene sequence: CDR1 SGHRS, CDR2 YFSETQ. Written as DNA, the CDR3 is TGCGCCAGCAGCTTGGCCGGCGAATTAGAGCAGTTCTTC. Protein product: CASSLAGELEQFF.

The rearrangement links TRBV4-2 to TRBJ1-2; TRBD1 aligns across 7 bases. V lost 3 bases and J lost 9; bases outside the gene matches: 13. Germline-derived CDR1 and CDR2 are LGHNA and YNFKEQ. The CDR3 covers 15 residues. CDR3 DNA sequence: TGTGCCAGCAGCCAGGAGCGGTCAGGGGGAAAGAGCTACACCTTC. It translates to CASSQERSGGKSYTF.